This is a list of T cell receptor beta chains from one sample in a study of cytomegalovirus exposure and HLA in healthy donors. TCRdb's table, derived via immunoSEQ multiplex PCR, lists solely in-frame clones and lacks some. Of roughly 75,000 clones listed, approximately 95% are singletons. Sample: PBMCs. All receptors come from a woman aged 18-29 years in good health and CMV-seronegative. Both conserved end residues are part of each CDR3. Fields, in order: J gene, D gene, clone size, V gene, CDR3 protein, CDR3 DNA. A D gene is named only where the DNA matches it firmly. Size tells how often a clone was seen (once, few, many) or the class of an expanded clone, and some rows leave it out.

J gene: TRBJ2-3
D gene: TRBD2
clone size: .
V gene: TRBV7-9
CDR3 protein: CASSNYGGNTDTQYF
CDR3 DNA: TGTGCCAGCAGCAACTACGGGGGGAACACAGATACGCAGTATTTT

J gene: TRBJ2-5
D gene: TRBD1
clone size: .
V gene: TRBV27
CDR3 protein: CASSLFGTGGYQETQYF
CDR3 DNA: TGTGCCAGCAGTTTGTTCGGGACAGGGGGTTACCAAGAGACCCAGTACTTC

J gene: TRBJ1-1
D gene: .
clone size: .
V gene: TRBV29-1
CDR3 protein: CSVLKGDTEAFF
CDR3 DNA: TGCAGCGTTCTTAAGGGGGACACTGAAGCTTTCTTT

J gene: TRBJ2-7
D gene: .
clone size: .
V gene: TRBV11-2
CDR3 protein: CASSLDSLGGSYEQYF
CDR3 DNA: TGTGCCAGCAGCTTAGATTCACTCGGGGGTTCCTACGAGCAGTACTTC

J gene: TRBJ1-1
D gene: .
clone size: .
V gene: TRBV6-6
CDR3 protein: CASSYSASGYTEAFF
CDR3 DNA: TGTGCCAGCAGTTACTCAGCGTCGGGGTACACTGAAGCTTTCTTT

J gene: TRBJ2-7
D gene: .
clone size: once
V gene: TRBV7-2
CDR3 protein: CASSLERAASYEQYF
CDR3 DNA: TGTGCCAGCAGCTTAGAGCGGGCCGCCTCCTACGAGCAGTACTTC

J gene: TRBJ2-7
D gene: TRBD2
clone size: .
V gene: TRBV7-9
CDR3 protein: CASSFGLGLAYEQYF
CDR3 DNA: TGTGCCAGCAGCTTTGGGCTGGGACTAGCTTACGAGCAGTACTTC

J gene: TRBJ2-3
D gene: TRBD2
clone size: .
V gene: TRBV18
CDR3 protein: CASSRGLAGSGSDTQYF
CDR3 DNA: TGTGCCAGCTCAAGGGGACTAGCGGGATCAGGGTCAGATACGCAGTATTTT

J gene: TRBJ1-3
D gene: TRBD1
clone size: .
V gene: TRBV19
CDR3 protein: CASNTGETGNTIYF
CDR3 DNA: TGTGCCAGTAACACAGGGGAAACTGGAAACACCATATATTTT

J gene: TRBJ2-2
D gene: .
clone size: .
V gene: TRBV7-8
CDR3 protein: CASSLRQGNTGELFF
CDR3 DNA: TGTGCCAGCAGCTTAAGGCAGGGGAACACCGGGGAGCTGTTTTTT

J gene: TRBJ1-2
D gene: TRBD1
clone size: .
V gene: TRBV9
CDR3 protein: CASSDGQGVDDTNYGYTF
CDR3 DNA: TGTGCCAGCAGCGACGGACAGGGTGTGGACGACACTAACTATGGCTACACCTTC

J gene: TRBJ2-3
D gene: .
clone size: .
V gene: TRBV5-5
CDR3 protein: CASTLGTLFSTDTQYF
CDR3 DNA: TGTGCCAGCACCCTCGGGACACTATTTAGCACAGATACGCAGTATTTT

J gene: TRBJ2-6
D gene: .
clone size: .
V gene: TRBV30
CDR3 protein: CACSPGWANVLTF
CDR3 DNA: TGTGCCTGCTCCCCGGGGTGGGCCAACGTCCTGACTTTC

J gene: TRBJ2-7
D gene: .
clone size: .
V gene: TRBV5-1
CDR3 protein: CASSLDRGEQYF
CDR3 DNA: TGCGCCAGCAGCCTCGACCGGGGCGAGCAGTACTTC

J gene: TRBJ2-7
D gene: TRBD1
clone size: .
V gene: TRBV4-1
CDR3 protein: CASSQETPRQGAYEQYF
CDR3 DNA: TGCGCCAGCAGCCAAGAGACCCCCCGACAGGGAGCCTACGAGCAGTACTTC

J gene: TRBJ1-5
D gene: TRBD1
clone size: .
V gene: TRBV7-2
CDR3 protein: CASSTGQGGVVNQPQHF
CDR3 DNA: TGTGCCAGCAGCACGGGACAGGGCGGAGTAGTCAATCAGCCCCAGCATTTT

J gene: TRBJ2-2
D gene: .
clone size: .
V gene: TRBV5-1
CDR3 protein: CASSLEGTRRATGELFF
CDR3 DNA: TGCGCCAGCAGCTTGGAGGGGACACGTAGAGCCACCGGGGAGCTGTTTTTT

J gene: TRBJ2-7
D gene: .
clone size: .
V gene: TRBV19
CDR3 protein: CASSSLYEQYF
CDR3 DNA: TGTGCCAGTAGTTCCCTCTACGAGCAGTACTTC

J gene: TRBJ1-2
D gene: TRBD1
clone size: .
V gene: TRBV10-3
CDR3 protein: CAIRKTGEGGYTF
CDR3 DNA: TGTGCCATCAGAAAGACAGGGGAGGGTGGCTACACCTTC

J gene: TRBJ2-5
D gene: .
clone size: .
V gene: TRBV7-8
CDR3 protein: CASTRDFQETQYF
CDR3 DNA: TGTGCCAGCACTAGGGACTTCCAAGAGACCCAGTACTTC

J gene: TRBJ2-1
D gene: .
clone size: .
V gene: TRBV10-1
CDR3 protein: CASSESTSPYNEQFF
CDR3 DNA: TGCGCCAGCAGTGAGTCGACATCCCCCTACAATGAGCAGTTCTTC

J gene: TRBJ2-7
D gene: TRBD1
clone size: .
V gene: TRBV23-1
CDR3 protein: CASRPGQGAESYEQYF
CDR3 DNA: TGCGCCAGCAGACCGGGACAGGGGGCAGAGTCCTACGAGCAGTACTTC

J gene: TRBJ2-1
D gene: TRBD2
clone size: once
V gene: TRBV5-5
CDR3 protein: CASSPYLAGGIGEQFF
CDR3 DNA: TGTGCCAGCAGCCCGTATTTAGCGGGAGGGATCGGGGAGCAGTTCTTC

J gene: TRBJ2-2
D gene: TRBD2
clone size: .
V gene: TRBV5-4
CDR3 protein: CASSAAGGRTGELFF
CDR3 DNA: TGTGCCAGCAGCGCAGCGGGAGGGAGAACCGGGGAGCTGTTTTTT

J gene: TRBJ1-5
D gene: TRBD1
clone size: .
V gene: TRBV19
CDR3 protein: CASSNGQGNQPQHF
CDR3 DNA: TGTGCCAGTAGTAATGGACAGGGGAACCAGCCCCAGCATTTT

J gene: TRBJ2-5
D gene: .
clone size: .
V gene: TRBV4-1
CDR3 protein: CASSQVDRRETQYF
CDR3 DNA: TGCGCCAGCAGCCAAGTTGACAGGAGAGAGACCCAGTACTTC

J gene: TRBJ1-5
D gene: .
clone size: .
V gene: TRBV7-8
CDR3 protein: CASSLGETLPQHF
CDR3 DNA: TGTGCCAGCAGCTTAGGCGAGACTCTGCCCCAGCATTTT

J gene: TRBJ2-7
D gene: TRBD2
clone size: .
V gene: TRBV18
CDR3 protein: CASSPSRTSGSYEQYF
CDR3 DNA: TGTGCCAGCTCACCGTCCCGGACTAGCGGTTCCTACGAGCAGTACTTC

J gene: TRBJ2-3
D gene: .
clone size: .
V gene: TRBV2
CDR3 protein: CAIIPGVNTQYF
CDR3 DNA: TGTGCCATAATACCAGGGGTGAATACGCAGTATTTT

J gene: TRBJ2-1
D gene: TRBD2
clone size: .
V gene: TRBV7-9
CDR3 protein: CASIEERGDYNEQFF
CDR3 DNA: TGTGCCAGCATTGAAGAGCGGGGGGACTACAATGAGCAGTTCTTC

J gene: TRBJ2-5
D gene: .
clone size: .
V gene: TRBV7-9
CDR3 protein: CASSFGQQETQYF
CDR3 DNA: TGTGCCAGCAGCTTCGGACAGCAAGAGACCCAGTACTTC

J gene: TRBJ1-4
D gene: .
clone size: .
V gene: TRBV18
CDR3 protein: CASSPENRETNEKLFF
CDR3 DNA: TGTGCCAGCTCACCCGAAAACAGGGAGACCAATGAAAAACTGTTTTTT

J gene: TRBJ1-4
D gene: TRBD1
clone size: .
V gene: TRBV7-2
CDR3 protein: CASSLSSPTGGIEKLFF
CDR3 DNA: TGTGCCAGCAGCTTATCATCCCCGACAGGGGGGATCGAAAAACTGTTTTTT

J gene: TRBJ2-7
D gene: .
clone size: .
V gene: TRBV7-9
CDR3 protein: CASSLELYEQYF
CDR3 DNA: TGTGCCAGCAGCTTAGAACTATACGAGCAGTACTTC

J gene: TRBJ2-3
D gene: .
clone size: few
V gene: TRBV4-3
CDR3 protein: CASSSGGLSTDTQYF
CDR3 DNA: TGCGCCAGCAGCTCCGGGGGACTTAGCACAGATACGCAGTATTTT

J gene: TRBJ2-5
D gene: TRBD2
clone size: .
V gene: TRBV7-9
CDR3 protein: CASSHTELAGVWETQYF
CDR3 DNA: TGTGCCAGCAGTCACACCGAACTAGCGGGAGTCTGGGAGACCCAGTACTTC

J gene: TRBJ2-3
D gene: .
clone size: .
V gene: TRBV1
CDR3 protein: CTSSQGSRGDTQYF
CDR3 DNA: TGCACCAGCAGCCAAGGCTCTAGGGGGGATACGCAGTATTTT

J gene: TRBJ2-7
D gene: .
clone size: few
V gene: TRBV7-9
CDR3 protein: CASLGDNRYEQYF
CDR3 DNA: TGTGCCAGCCTGGGAGACAATCGCTACGAGCAGTACTTC

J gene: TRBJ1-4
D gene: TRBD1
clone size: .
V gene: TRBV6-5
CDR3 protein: CASSYNSGTGGEKLFF
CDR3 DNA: TGTGCCAGCAGCTACAACTCCGGGACAGGTGGCGAAAAACTGTTTTTT

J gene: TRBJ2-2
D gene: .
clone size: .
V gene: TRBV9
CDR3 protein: CASSVLVGANTGELFF
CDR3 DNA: TGTGCCAGCAGCGTATTAGTGGGAGCGAACACCGGGGAGCTGTTTTTT

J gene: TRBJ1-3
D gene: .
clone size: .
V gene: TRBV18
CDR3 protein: CASSPVAGFVNSGNTIYF
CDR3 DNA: TGTGCCAGCTCACCGGTGGCAGGGTTCGTTAACTCTGGAAACACCATATATTTT

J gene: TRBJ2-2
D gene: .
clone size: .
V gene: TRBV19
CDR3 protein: CASRWGPNTGELFF
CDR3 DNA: TGTGCCAGCCGATGGGGGCCGAACACCGGGGAGCTGTTTTTT

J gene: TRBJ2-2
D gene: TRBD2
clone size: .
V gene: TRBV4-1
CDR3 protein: CASSLQASSGGVAGELFF
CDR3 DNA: TGCGCCAGCAGCCTTCAAGCGTCTAGCGGGGGGGTGGCCGGGGAGCTGTTTTTT

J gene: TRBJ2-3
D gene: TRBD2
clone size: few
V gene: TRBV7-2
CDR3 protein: CASSFSGEHITDTQYF
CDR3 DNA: TGTGCCAGCAGCTTTAGCGGGGAGCACATCACAGATACGCAGTATTTT

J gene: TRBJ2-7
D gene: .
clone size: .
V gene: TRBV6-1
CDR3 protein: CASSDQAGNVHEQYF
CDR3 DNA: TGTGCCAGCAGTGACCAAGCCGGGAACGTCCACGAGCAGTACTTC

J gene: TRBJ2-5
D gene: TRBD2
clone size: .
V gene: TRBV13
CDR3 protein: CASSSLAGQETQYF
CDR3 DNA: TGTGCCAGCAGCTCACTAGCGGGGCAAGAGACCCAGTACTTC

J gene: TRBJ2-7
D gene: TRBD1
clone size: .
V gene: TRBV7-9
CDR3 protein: CASSPPGQGAYEQYF
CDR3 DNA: TGTGCCAGCAGTCCACCGGGACAGGGGGCTTACGAGCAGTACTTC

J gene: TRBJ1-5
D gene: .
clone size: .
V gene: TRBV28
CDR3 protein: CASSTNSQPQHF
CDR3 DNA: TGTGCCAGCAGCACGAACAGTCAGCCCCAGCATTTT

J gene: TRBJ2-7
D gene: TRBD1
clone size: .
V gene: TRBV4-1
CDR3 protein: CASSLDRGSYEQYF
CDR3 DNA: TGCGCCAGCAGCCTAGACAGGGGCTCCTACGAGCAGTACTTC

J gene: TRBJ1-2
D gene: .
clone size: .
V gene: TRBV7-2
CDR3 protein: CASSLMAGTDYGYTF
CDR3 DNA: TGTGCCAGCAGCTTAATGGCGGGTACGGACTATGGCTACACCTTC

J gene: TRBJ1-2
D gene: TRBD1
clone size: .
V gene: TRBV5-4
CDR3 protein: CASGTGDQANYGYTF
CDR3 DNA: TGTGCCAGCGGGACAGGGGACCAAGCTAACTATGGCTACACCTTC

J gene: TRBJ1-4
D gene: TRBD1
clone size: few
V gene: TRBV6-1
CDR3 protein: CATHYQGDLEKLFF
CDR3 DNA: TGTGCCACACACTACCAGGGGGACCTTGAAAAACTGTTTTTT

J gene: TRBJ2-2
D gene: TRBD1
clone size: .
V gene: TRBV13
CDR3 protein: CASSFLRGRSTGELFF
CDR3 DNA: TGTGCCAGCAGCTTCTTGAGGGGGCGAAGCACCGGGGAGCTGTTTTTT

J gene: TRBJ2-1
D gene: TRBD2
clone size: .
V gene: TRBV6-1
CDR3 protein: CASSEAGGGAYNEQFF
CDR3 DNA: TGTGCCAGCAGTGAAGCAGGCGGGGGGGCCTACAATGAGCAGTTCTTC

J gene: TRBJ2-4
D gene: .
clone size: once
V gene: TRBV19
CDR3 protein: CASSPTETAGSNIQYF
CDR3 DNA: TGTGCCAGTAGTCCCACCGAGACGGCGGGGTCAAACATTCAGTACTTC

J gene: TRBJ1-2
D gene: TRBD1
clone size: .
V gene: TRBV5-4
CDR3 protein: CASSLQGDGYTF
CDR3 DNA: TGTGCCAGCAGCTTACAGGGGGATGGCTACACCTTC

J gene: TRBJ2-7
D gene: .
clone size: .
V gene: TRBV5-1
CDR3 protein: CASSLTGREQYF
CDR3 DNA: TGCGCCAGCAGCTTGACGGGTCGGGAGCAGTACTTC

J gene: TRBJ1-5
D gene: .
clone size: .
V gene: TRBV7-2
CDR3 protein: CASSFGEGQPQHF
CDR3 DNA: TGTGCCAGCAGCTTCGGGGAAGGGCAGCCCCAGCATTTT

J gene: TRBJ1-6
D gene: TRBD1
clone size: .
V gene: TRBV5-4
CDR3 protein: CASSSLDRGNSPLHF
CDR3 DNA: TGTGCCAGCAGCTCACTGGACAGGGGGAATTCACCCCTCCACTTT